Below, one T cell receptor beta chain is given with its context. The repertoire was sequenced with immunoSEQ multiplex PCR; TCRdb's copy has only in-frame clones and lacks some. Of under 140,000 clones detected, 88% appear once; the ten largest clones hold around 3.5%. This record comes from a study of control samples from healthy donors and cancer patients. This TCR was sampled from a woman aged 55-75 years with lung cancer. The specimen sequenced was PBMCs.

CDR3 nucleotide sequence: TGTGCCAGCAGCTTAGACATACCCTCCTACGAGCAGTACTTC. Protein: CASSLDIPSYEQYF. This chain uses TRBV11-2 with TRBJ2-7; D is uncertain. Trimming removed 0 bases at V and 0 bases at J, with 6 bases between. Per germline, CDR1 SGHAT and CDR2 FQNNGV. The CDR3 spans 14 residues.